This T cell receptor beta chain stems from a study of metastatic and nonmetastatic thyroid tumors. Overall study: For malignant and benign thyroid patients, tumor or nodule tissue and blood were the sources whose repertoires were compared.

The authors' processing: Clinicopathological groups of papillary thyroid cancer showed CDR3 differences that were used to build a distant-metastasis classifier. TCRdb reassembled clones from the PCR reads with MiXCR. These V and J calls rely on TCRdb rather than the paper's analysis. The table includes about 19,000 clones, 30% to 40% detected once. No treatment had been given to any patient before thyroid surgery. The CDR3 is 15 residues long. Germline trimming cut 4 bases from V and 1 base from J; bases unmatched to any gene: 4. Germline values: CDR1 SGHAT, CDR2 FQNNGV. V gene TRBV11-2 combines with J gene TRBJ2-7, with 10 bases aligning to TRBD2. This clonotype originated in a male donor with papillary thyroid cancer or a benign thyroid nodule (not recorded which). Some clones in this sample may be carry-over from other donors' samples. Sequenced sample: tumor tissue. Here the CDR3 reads CASSSRTSGSYEQYF. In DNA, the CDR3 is TGTGCCAGCAGCTCCCGGACTAGCGGTTCCTACGAGCAGTACTTC.